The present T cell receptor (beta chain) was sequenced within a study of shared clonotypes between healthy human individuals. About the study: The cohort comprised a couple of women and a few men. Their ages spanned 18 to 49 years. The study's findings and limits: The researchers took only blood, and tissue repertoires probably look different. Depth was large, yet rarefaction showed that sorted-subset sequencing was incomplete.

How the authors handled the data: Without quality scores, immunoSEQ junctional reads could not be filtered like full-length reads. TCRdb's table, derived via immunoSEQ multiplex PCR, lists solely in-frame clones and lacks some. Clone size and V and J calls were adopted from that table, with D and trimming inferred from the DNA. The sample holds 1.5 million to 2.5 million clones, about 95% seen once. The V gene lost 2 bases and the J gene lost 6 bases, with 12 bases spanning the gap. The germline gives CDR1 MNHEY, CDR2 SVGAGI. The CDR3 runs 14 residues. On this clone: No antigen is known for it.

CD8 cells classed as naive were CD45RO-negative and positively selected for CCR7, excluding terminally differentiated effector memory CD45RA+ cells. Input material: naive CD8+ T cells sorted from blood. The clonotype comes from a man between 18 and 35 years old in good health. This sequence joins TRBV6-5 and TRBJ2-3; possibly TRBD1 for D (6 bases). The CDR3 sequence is CASSYRTVLDTQYF. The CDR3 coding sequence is TGTGCCAGCAGTTACCGGACAGTTCTGGATACGCAGTATTTT.